This entry lists 17 T cell receptor beta chains sequenced from one sample in a study of blood T cell repertoires in COVID-19. Using immunoSEQ multiplex PCR, the repertoire was profiled, and TCRdb retains in-frame clones only, with some absent. The repertoire holds approximately 300,000 clones, with about 90% as singletons. The sample taken for sequencing was peripheral blood. The receptors originated from a woman aged 45-59 years who had recovered from COVID-19.

The chain employs TRBV10-1 and TRBJ1-1; a possible D gene is TRBD1 (5 bases). The CDR3 contains 12 residues. Looked up from germline, CDR1 is WNHNN and CDR2 is SYGVQD (reference sequence). V was pared by 7 bases and J by 7 bases, with 13 bases between. CDR3: CASTPGKIEAFF. The CDR3 DNA follows: TGCGCCAGCACCCCAGGGAAGATTGAAGCTTTCTTT.

The rearrangement links TRBV24-1 to TRBJ2-1; no clear D. The CDR3 totals 15 residues. V was shortened by 2 bases and J by 10 bases, with 17 bases between the two germline ends. Germline lookup yields CDR1 KGHDR and CDR2 SFDVKD. The CDR3 is CATSDSAQLPEEQFF. The DNA of the CDR3 is TGTGCCACCAGTGATTCGGCCCAACTACCCGAGGAGCAGTTCTTC.

V and J are TRBV6-1 and TRBJ2-7; TRBD1 aligns across 7 bases. CDR3 length: 12 residues. Germline assignment: CDR1 MNHNS and CDR2 SASEGT. CDR3 region: CASSERTGPSQV. The CDR3 bases are TGTGCCAGCAGTGAAAGGACAGGCCCCTCACAAGTC.

The chain uses TRBV28 and TRBJ2-7; no clear D gene. V was pared by 6 bases and J by 0 bases, with 3 bases between. This CDR3 is built from 11 residues. From germline, CDR1 is MDHEN and CDR2 SYDVKM. CDR3 sequence: CASSSSYEQYF. The DNA for the CDR3 is TGTGCCAGCAGCTCCTCCTACGAGCAGTACTTC. Together with reference TRBV28 and TRBJ2-7, the CDR3 gives the full variable domain: DVKVTQSSRYLVKRTGEKVFLECVQDMDHENMFWYRQDPGLGLRLIYFSYDVKMKEKGDIPEGYSVSREKKERFSLILESASTNQTSMYLCASSSSYEQYFGPGTRLTVT.

Only one count was recorded for this clone. The genes are TRBV7-2 and TRBJ2-2, with a tentative D call TRBD2 (5 bases). CDR3 length: 15 residues. In germline, CDR1 is SGHTA, CDR2 FQGNSA. Trimming took 4 bases from V and 5 from J, leaving 14 bases between them. Here the CDR3 DNA reads TGTGCCAGCAGCTCCTTGGGCCAGCGGACCGGGGAGCTGTTTTTT. It specifies CASSSLGQRTGELFF. Filled out from reference TRBV7-2 and TRBJ2-2, the complete variable domain reads GAGVSQSPSNKVTEKGKDVELRCDPISGHTALYWYRQSLGQGLEFLIYFQGNSAPDKSGLPSDRFSAERTGGSVSTLTIQRTQQEDSAVYLCASSSLGQRTGELFFGEGSRLTVL.

This chain uses TRBV7-2 with TRBJ2-6; 7 nucleotides match TRBD1. This CDR3 is built from 17 residues. The V gene end was trimmed by 2 bases and the J gene end by 4 bases; junction bases not matched to a gene: 8. The germline V gene has CDR1 SGHTA and CDR2 FQGNSA. The CDR3 protein is CASSLTNRGTGANVLTF. The CDR3 bases are TGTGCCAGCAGCTTAACAAACAGGGGTACGGGGGCCAACGTCCTGACTTTC.

The J gene is TRBJ2-4, the V gene TRBV27, with a tentative D call TRBD1 (7 bases). CDR3 size: 17 residues. Germline CDR1 and CDR2: MNHEY and SMNVEV (reference sequence). V was pared by 5 bases and J by 3 bases, with 20 bases between. The CDR3 DNA is TGTGCCAGCAGTCCTCGGGACAGCCAGGGAGGCAAAAACATTCAGTACTTC. Amino acids: CASSPRDSQGGKNIQYF.

The rearrangement joins TRBV11-1 to TRBJ2-1, with 8 bases matching TRBD2. Germline V gene sequence: CDR1 SGHAT, CDR2 FQDESV (reference sequence). V shed 7 bases and J 6 bases; nucleotides not matched to a gene: 11. The CDR3 is made up of 15 amino acids. The DNA of the CDR3 is TGTGCCAGCACCCCCGGGCGGGGGGCAGTCAATGAGCAGTTCTTC. Translation: CASTPGRGAVNEQFF.

This clone came up once. The gene calls are TRBV9 and TRBJ1-1, with no clear D. V lost 4 bases, J lost 0 bases, and 7 bases lay in between. CDR3 length: 13 amino acids. The germline CDR1 and CDR2 sequences are SGDLS and YYNGEE. CDR3 region: CASSRVLNTEAFF. The CDR3 coding sequence is TGTGCCAGCAGCCGGGTCCTGAACACTGAAGCTTTCTTT. The full variable domain, in which reference TRBV9 and TRBJ1-1 provide the parts outside the CDR3, is DSGVTQTPKHLITATGQRVTLRCSPRSGDLSVYWYQQSLDQGLQFLIQYYNGEERAKGNILERFSAQQFPDLHSELNLSSLELGDSALYFCASSRVLNTEAFFGQGTRLTVV.

This chain joins TRBV7-2 and TRBJ2-6; D is possibly TRBD1 (6 bases). Trimming removed 1 base at V and 2 bases at J, with 9 bases between. Germline V CDR1 and CDR2: SGHTA, FQGNSA. There are 16 residues in the CDR3. The CDR3, as DNA: TGTGCCAGCAGCTTAGGTCAGGGGCCTGGGGCCAACGTCCTGACTTTC. Protein product: CASSLGQGPGANVLTF.

The V call is TRBV25-1, the J call TRBJ1-6; 7 nucleotides align to TRBD1. This CDR3 is built from 14 residues. Losses at the gene ends were 3 bases for V and 4 bases for J; bases not matched to a gene: 0. Germline values: CDR1 MGHDK, CDR2 SYGVNS. CDR3 in DNA: TGTGCCAGCAGTGAGACAGGGTATAATTCACCCCTCCACTTT. The encoded protein is CASSETGYNSPLHF. Based on the CDR3 plus reference TRBV25-1 and TRBJ1-6, the full variable domain is EADIYQTPRYLVIGTGKKITLECSQTMGHDKMYWYQQDPGMELHLIHYSYGVNSTEKGDLSSESTVSRIRTEHFPLTLESARPSHTSQYLCASSETGYNSPLHFGNGTRLTVT.

The genes are TRBV3-1 (or the pseudogene TRBV3-2) and TRBJ2-5; D unresolved. This CDR3 contains 14 residues. CDR1 and CDR2 from the germline V gene are LGHDT and YNNKEL (reference sequence). With 0 bases removed from V and 1 base from J, the gap between germline ends came to 6 bases. The CDR3 region is CASSQDSVQETQYF. The CDR3 region has the DNA TGTGCCAGCAGCCAAGACTCAGTCCAAGAGACCCAGTACTTC.

The chain has TRBV5-6 and TRBJ1-6, with 10 bases fitting TRBD1. The V gene end was trimmed by 5 bases and the J gene end by 8 bases; junction bases not matched to a gene: 4. The length of the CDR3 is 14 residues. Germline loops: CDR1 SGHDT, CDR2 YYEEEE. This CDR3 reads CASRYGTGDSPLHF. As DNA, the CDR3 is TGTGCCAGCAGATACGGGACAGGGGATTCACCCCTCCACTTT.

The chain employs TRBV14 and TRBJ2-3; TRBD2 agrees at 9 bases. V gave up 0 bases and J gave up 11 bases; unmatched junction bases: 6. The CDR3 has 14 amino acids. Per the germline V gene, CDR1 is SGHDN and CDR2 is FVKESK. In DNA, the CDR3 is TGTGCCAGCAGCCAAGATGCGGCTAGCGGGGTGCAGTATTTT. It is translated as CASSQDAASGVQYF.

V and J are TRBV30 and TRBJ1-1; TRBD1 might be the D (5 bases). CDR1 is GTSNPN, CDR2 SVGIG, per germline (reference sequence). Trimming removed 2 bases from V and 6 bases from J, with 22 bases in between. The CDR3 consists of 16 residues. CDR3 region: CAWSRYSGERWAEAFF. The DNA of the CDR3 is TGTGCCTGGAGTCGGTATTCGGGGGAAAGGTGGGCTGAAGCTTTCTTT.

The chain combines TRBV12-3 or TRBV12-4 with TRBJ1-2, with D maybe TRBD1 (6 bases). The V end was cut by 6 bases, the J end by 2 bases, with 10 bases between. The CDR3 extends over 13 amino acids. Written as DNA, the CDR3 is TGTGCCAGCAGCGGTGACAGGAACTATGGCTACACCTTC. Translation: CASSGDRNYGYTF.

V gene TRBV9 combines with J gene TRBJ1-2, with a possible D match to TRBD1 (6 bases). The CDR3 extends over 14 amino acids. The ends were cut back, 4 bases at V and 3 bases at J, with 13 bases in the middle. Germline V gives CDR1 SGDLS, CDR2 YYNGEE. The CDR3 region is CASSPDSLDYGYTF. CDR3 sequence (DNA): TGTGCCAGCAGCCCGGACAGCCTAGACTATGGCTACACCTTC.